The clone carrying this TCR beta chain has only a few counts. Germline lookup yields CDR1 ENHRY and CDR2 SYGVKD. The CDR3 runs 23 residues. V was trimmed by 0 bases and J by 3 bases, leaving 35 bases between them. PCR amplification relied on 60 Vbeta primers (plus 13 Jbeta primers). Method: immunoSEQ multiplex PCR; TCRdb's copy keeps in-frame clones and lacks some. The sample lists about 110,000 clones; around four fifths were seen once. The data originate from a study of cytomegalovirus exposure and HLA in healthy donors. The sequence was obtained from a man aged 25 to 40 in good health and CMV-seronegative. Sequenced sample: PBMCs. The chain employs TRBV10-3 and TRBJ2-5, with D tentatively TRBD2 (10 bases). The CDR3 DNA reads as TGTGCCATCAGTGAGTCCCTGACAGGGGGAACTAGCGGGACACTCATAAAGAAAGAGACCCAGTACTTC. Translated: CAISESLTGGTSGTLIKKETQYF.